This T cell receptor (beta chain) was identified in a study of vaccination effects on CD4 cells after COVID-19. As to this clone: Its target is unknown.

Findings and caveats of the study: Recruitment yielded few convalescent patients, and the study had no early post-infection timepoints. Marked clonal contraction was seen in infection- and vaccine-induced clones late after vaccination.

Trimming left V 0 bases short and J 5 bases short, with 7 bases between. The CDR3 totals 14 residues. Germline V gene lookup returns CDR1 KGHSH and CDR2 LQKENI. Expansion of antigen-specific CD4+ T cells with viral peptide pools was carried out by the ViraFEST assay before sequencing. The culture ran for roughly ten days before CD4+ T cells were isolated. Testing of the vaccine recipients showed negative nucleocapsid antibodies and no prior SARS-CoV-2 infection. Assay used: immunoSEQ multiplex PCR; TCRdb lists only in-frame clones, some missing. The table lists tens of thousands of clones, under 85% of them singletons, with 30% in the top ten.

The clonotype was recovered from a human donor who received a COVID-19 vaccine. Sequences were derived from CD4+ T cells from PBMCs cultured with SARS-CoV-2 spike peptides, sampled before COVID-19 vaccination. V usage is TRBV18 and J usage is TRBJ2-2; unclear D gene. The CDR3 loop reads CASSPPIPTGELFF. DNA of the CDR3: TGTGCCAGCTCACCACCGATACCTACCGGGGAGCTGTTTTTT.